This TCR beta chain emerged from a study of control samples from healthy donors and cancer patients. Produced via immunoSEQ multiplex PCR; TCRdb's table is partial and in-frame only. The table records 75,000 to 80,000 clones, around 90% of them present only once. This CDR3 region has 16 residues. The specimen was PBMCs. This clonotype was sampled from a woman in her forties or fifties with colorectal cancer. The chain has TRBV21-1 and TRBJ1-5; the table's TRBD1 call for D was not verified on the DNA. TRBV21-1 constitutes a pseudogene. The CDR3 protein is CASSKRTGSPTQPQHF. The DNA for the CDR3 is TGTGCCAGCAGCAAAAGGACAGGTAGCCCCACTCAGCCCCAGCATTTT.